This T cell receptor (beta chain) was identified during a study of T-cell reconstitution after alpha-beta-depleted transplantation in children. This clonotype was observed a handful of times. The library targeted TCRbeta and was prepared with unique molecular identifiers. In TCRdb, the PCR reads were re-called with MiXCR into one record per CDR3 protein. Seen here are 700,000 to 850,000 distinct CDR3 sequences, roughly 16% observed once, and the top ten hold approximately 5%. The receptor's source is a male patient aged 10-17 years who had a stem cell transplant for acute lymphoblastic leukemia, so the T cells may come from the graft donor. The sequences come from PBMCs, mostly from graft donor cells, collected 360 days after TCRalphabeta/CD19-depleted stem cell transplant.

The CDR3 sequence is CATSDPGRAAGNEQFF. The CDR3 coding sequence is TGTGCCACCAGTGACCCTGGGAGAGCGGCGGGTAATGAGCAGTTCTTC. The chain joins TRBV24-1 to TRBJ2-1; a possible D gene is TRBD2 (5 bases). V gave up 4 bases and J gave up 7 bases, with 19 bases separating them. This CDR3 is 16 amino acids long. CDR1 is KGHDR, CDR2 SFDVKD, per germline.